This paragraph reports one T cell receptor beta chain. No antigen is known for it. No much larger clonotype is one base removed from it; base qualities were not supplied. Each donor gave one peripheral blood draw, averaging roughly 120 mL, which was collected into heparinised tubes. Using a panel that included CD45RO, CCR7, CD25, CD127, CD95 and CD27, naive, central memory, regulatory and stem cell-like memory CD4+ T cells were sorted on a BD FACSAria II. Every sorted population had a purity above 95%. Right away, PBMCs were isolated by Lymphoprep density gradient centrifugation and were stained directly, with no culture step. So that batch effects would be minimized, each experiment stained and sorted samples in pairs, pairing one healthy donor with one patient. The High Capacity cDNA Reverse Transcription Kit was used to reverse transcribe all of the isolated RNA, meaning that expressed TCRB transcripts were what got sequenced. Deep immunoSEQ sequencing was performed on naive, central memory and regulatory T cell samples, with an average of roughly 3.6 million total reads per sample. After sorted cells were lysed in RLT buffer, RNA was extracted with DNase-treated RNeasy Micro or Mini kits, with the choice depending on cell number. To prevent cross-contamination, each cell subset was processed individually, whereas patient and healthy donor samples were processed jointly. The immunoSEQ multiplex PCR was used to amplify TCRB sequences from cDNA, yielding 87-bp fragments that span the CDR3 region. The amplicons were sequenced using the Illumina HiSeq platform. The original methods were these. PCR bias was corrected computationally using synthetic template baselines, and reads within Hamming distance 2 were collapsed, with unmergeable singletons discarded. Reads were aligned to IMGT to assign V, D and J genes, CDR3 length, and insertions or deletions at six rearrangement sites. Clonotype counts were normalized to sorted cell number within each subset before computing true diversity and Gini coefficients with the tcR R package. Repertoire sharing was quantified using the overlap coefficient calculated on TCRB nucleotide sequences. Out-of-frame TCRB sequences from naive cells were analyzed as a proxy for the pre-selection repertoire. TCRdb took this table from immuneACCESS and kept in-frame rearrangements with V and J called. Such tables lack part of the clones; where checked against another copy, unresolved V genes explain under half of the gap, and the rest is unexplained. V and J calls and clone size are as listed in that table; D and trimming were resolved from the DNA. The sample records about half a million clones, about 30% of which are singletons. Of the sample, more than 0.055% falls within the top ten clones.

The sample comes from a study of beta chain features in type 1 diabetes (dated by TCRdb to 2017 to 2018). About the study as a whole: Patients and healthy donors did not differ in mean age, gender distribution, total cell number or subset yield. A total of approximately 99,000,000 sorted cells were examined across all samples, and RNA yield correlated strongly with the number of cells per subset. The study compared TCRB repertoires of sorted circulating CD4+ T cell subsets between recently diagnosed type 1 diabetes patients and matched healthy donors. Whereas all 28 donors provided naive and central memory subsets, regulatory and stem cell-like memory subsets were isolated from just 8 patients and roughly 8 healthy donors. Findings and caveats that apply to the study as a whole: Because small numbers of individuals were included in the HLA sub-analyses, any influence of HLA type on TCRB rearrangement was left unresolved. Fewer insertions and more nucleotide deletions at VDJ recombination sites were observed in patients with type 1 diabetes, implying thymic rearrangement abnormalities. Type 1 diabetes patients showed a moderate but significant shortening of TCRB CDR3 length in all four CD4+ subsets. Because cDNA rather than genomic DNA was sequenced, highly expressing activated cells could have been over-represented, although no difference in activation and CD3 levels was found between groups. Shorter templates might have been favored by PCR, but patient and control samples were amplified and corrected together, so both groups would have been affected equally by any skew. Naive, central memory and regulatory TCRB repertoires appeared to be more similar among patients than among healthy donors.

The germline V end is reduced by 3 bases and the J end by 10 bases; junction bases left unmatched: 14. The CDR3 runs 16 residues from the cysteine to the phenylalanine. CDR3 DNA is the only sequence kept; it has 48 bases, read in frame from the first base. The germline V gene encodes CDR1 LNHDA and CDR2 SQIVND (reference sequence). The rearranged segments are TRBV19 and TRBJ2-1, and 8 junctional nucleotides match TRBD2. The sequence derives from a man aged 18 to 35 in good health. Specimen: naive CD4+ T cells from blood. Explained via the paper, the cell subset or site label denotes: true naive CD4+ T cells. Here the CDR3 is given as CASSISSSGSTGEQFF. DNA sequence: TGTGCCAGTAGTATCTCGTCTAGCGGGTCTACTGGCGAGCAGTTCTTC.